These T cell receptor beta chains were read from a single sample in a study of shared clonotypes between healthy human individuals. TCRdb keeps only in-frame clones here, not all; method: immunoSEQ multiplex PCR. The repertoire has about 2.2 million clones, under 95% of them found once; the top ten carry around 1.7%. Sequencing was done on a sample of naive CD8+ T cells from PBMCs. Receptors were obtained from a man aged 18-30 years in good health. Some clones in this sample may be carry-over from other donors' samples. Each CDR3 is given without its conserved first and last residue. The order of the fields is CDR3 protein, V gene, J gene, clone size. Rows give clone size only sometimes, using once, few, many, or a class for an expanded clone.

CDR3: ASSPLAGRSDEQF
V: TRBV4-2
J: TRBJ2-1
size: -

CDR3: AWSVGAGDIYT
V: TRBV30
J: TRBJ1-2
size: -

CDR3: ASSPRRGQGAGEQY
V: TRBV28
J: TRBJ2-7
size: -

CDR3: ASSPGRSTDTQY
V: TRBV6-4
J: TRBJ2-3
size: once

CDR3: ASSLSAYSNQPQH
V: TRBV27
J: TRBJ1-5
size: -

CDR3: ASSNSGGSTDTQY
V: TRBV7-9
J: TRBJ2-3
size: -

CDR3: ASSQTWTGTQETQY
V: TRBV4-3
J: TRBJ2-5
size: -

CDR3: ASSSPSGRTYNEQF
V: TRBV7-9
J: TRBJ2-1
size: -

CDR3: ASGGLAGTTDTQY
V: TRBV9
J: TRBJ2-3
size: -

CDR3: SVPVEGNEQF
V: TRBV29-1
J: TRBJ2-1
size: few

CDR3: ASSPFLAGETNEQF
V: TRBV28
J: TRBJ2-1
size: -

CDR3: ASSGSASYEQY
V: TRBV2
J: TRBJ2-7
size: -

CDR3: ASSPRLPPYEQY
V: TRBV9
J: TRBJ2-7
size: -

CDR3: ASSRSEGLYNEQF
V: TRBV5-1
J: TRBJ2-1
size: -

CDR3: ATSSGGSPREQY
V: TRBV15
J: TRBJ2-7
size: once

CDR3: ASSLGPTSGYGYT
V: TRBV27
J: TRBJ1-2
size: -

CDR3: ASSFGQSYEQY
V: TRBV27
J: TRBJ2-7
size: -

CDR3: ASSLFGSIHEQY
V: TRBV28
J: TRBJ2-7
size: -

CDR3: ASSPTRDRGQEKLF
V: TRBV28
J: TRBJ1-4
size: -

CDR3: ASSLTPPGGYEQY
V: TRBV5-1
J: TRBJ2-7
size: -

CDR3: ASSQDRTRTAAVF
V: TRBV4-1
J: TRBJ1-1
size: -

CDR3: ATSRGTGTNEKLF
V: TRBV15
J: TRBJ1-4
size: -

CDR3: SVSDRSEDEQY
V: TRBV29-1
J: TRBJ2-7
size: -

CDR3: ASSPGLSNGELF
V: TRBV5-1
J: TRBJ2-2
size: -

CDR3: ASSQTGVSDEQY
V: TRBV4-2
J: TRBJ2-7
size: once

CDR3: ASSGGRGTYNEQF
V: TRBV9
J: TRBJ2-1
size: -

CDR3: ASIPWGETEAF
V: TRBV19
J: TRBJ1-1
size: few

CDR3: ASLLGSEQF
V: TRBV6-6
J: TRBJ2-1
size: -

CDR3: ASTTGGGNQPQH
V: TRBV27
J: TRBJ1-5
size: -

CDR3: ASSDAKGTEAF
V: TRBV18
J: TRBJ1-1
size: -

CDR3: ASMGPFGELF
V: TRBV6-1
J: TRBJ2-2
size: -

CDR3: ASSWDRGSDTQY
V: TRBV19
J: TRBJ2-3
size: -

CDR3: ASSLDETQY
V: TRBV5-6
J: TRBJ2-5
size: few

CDR3: ASSFQGTGANVLT
V: TRBV11-1
J: TRBJ2-6
size: -

CDR3: ATSSGRLAESTDTQY
V: TRBV15
J: TRBJ2-3
size: -

CDR3: ASSAILRGIGREGKVREQF
V: TRBV27
J: TRBJ2-1
size: -

CDR3: ASSLWPGSNQPQH
V: TRBV27
J: TRBJ1-5
size: -

CDR3: ASSPGQGGSNQPQH
V: TRBV11-2
J: TRBJ1-5
size: -

CDR3: ASSSLYEQY
V: TRBV14
J: TRBJ2-7
size: -

CDR3: ASSFHTTDATNEKLF
V: TRBV5-1
J: TRBJ1-4
size: -

CDR3: ASSSRGQLFSGANVLT
V: TRBV27
J: TRBJ2-6
size: -

CDR3: ASSFNYGYT
V: TRBV27
J: TRBJ1-2
size: -

CDR3: ASSQDLETYEQY
V: TRBV4-1
J: TRBJ2-7
size: -

CDR3: ASPPDRVPNTEAF
V: TRBV7-9
J: TRBJ1-1
size: -

CDR3: ASSSDRNIQY
V: TRBV7-9
J: TRBJ2-4
size: once

CDR3: ASSPGQTSTDTQY
V: TRBV18
J: TRBJ2-3
size: -

CDR3: ASSLVGGGGSYEQY
V: TRBV11-2
J: TRBJ2-7
size: -

CDR3: ASSSGTLSNQPQH
V: TRBV7-9
J: TRBJ1-5
size: -

CDR3: ASSLRGSMHTEAF
V: TRBV7-9
J: TRBJ1-1
size: -

CDR3: ASSLALAGVYEQY
V: TRBV5-1
J: TRBJ2-7
size: -

CDR3: ASSISGGETQY
V: TRBV19
J: TRBJ2-5
size: -

CDR3: ASTLLGGLAGYNEQF
V: TRBV28
J: TRBJ2-1
size: -

CDR3: ASSPFSDGEQETQY
V: TRBV7-9
J: TRBJ2-5
size: -

CDR3: ASSLFRYPNTGELF
V: TRBV9
J: TRBJ2-2
size: -

CDR3: ASSLVWTGNPYEQY
V: TRBV11-2
J: TRBJ2-7
size: once

CDR3: ASSHTNRGGEQF
V: TRBV4-1
J: TRBJ2-1
size: -